This TCR beta chain was captured by sequencing in a study of CD8+CD57+ T cells in acquired aplastic anemia. The wider study: DNA from sorted CD4+ and CD8+ cells averaged roughly 3.2 ug. Healthy donor CD4+ samples were sequenced to a depth that averaged about 10.8 million reads.

Study outcomes and limitations: No significant patient-versus-control difference appeared in CD8+ Simpson's diversity. Patients and controls were found to share 25 to 35 CD8+ CDR3 sequences.

The CDR3 contains 13 residues. The germline V gene has CDR1 MNHEY and CDR2 SMNVEV (reference sequence). V was clipped by 3 bases and J by 9 bases; unmatched bases: 8. Remarks on this clonotype: Its antigen remains unidentified.

Profiling that covered TCR beta VDJ and CDR3 relied on genomic DNA as its template. TCRdb processed the reads anew with MiXCR; each CDR3 protein has one entry. The sample carries more than 150,000 distinct CDR3 sequences, about half recorded once. The specimen was sorted CD4+, CD8+, or CD8+CD57+ T cells (not recorded which) from PBMCs. The receptor's source is a human donor in good health. The chain carries TRBV27 and TRBJ2-7, with 7 bases fitting TRBD2. The CDR3 loop is CASSLGRGTWQYF. The CDR3 coding sequence is TGTGCCAGCAGTTTGGGGCGGGGGACGTGGCAGTACTTC.